This T cell receptor beta chain originates from a study of identical twins. The CDR3 loop spans 13 amino acids. Germline lookup yields CDR1 SGHRS and CDR2 YFSETQ. Each CDR3 protein gets one entry after TCRdb re-called the 5' RACE reads with MiXCR. Of about 1.7 million distinct CDR3 sequences listed, 25% to 35% are singletons. This clonotype was counted ten times or more. At one of its ends the junction is not consistent with the germline gene, which may arise from a read error. This receptor was obtained from a newborn girl in good health. The rearrangement joins TRBV5-1 to TRBJ2-5, with D hard to call. What was sequenced was cord blood. The CDR3 protein is CASSLYSQETQYF. CDR3 nucleotide sequence: TGTGCCAGCAGTTTATATTCTCAAGAGACCCAGTACTTC.